This T cell receptor beta chain came from a study of blood T cell repertoires in COVID-19. Method: immunoSEQ multiplex PCR; TCRdb's copy keeps in-frame clones and lacks some. The sample shows some 250,000 clones, about 90% of them seen only once. This CDR3 region has 13 residues. The germline V gene has CDR1 ENHRY and CDR2 SYGVKD. Trimming took off 4 bases at V and 2 bases at J, with 9 bases between the two ends. This TCR was sampled from a woman aged 40 to 55 with acute COVID-19. Sequencing was done on a sample of PBMCs or T cells enriched from blood (not recorded which). The gene calls are TRBV10-3 and TRBJ2-7; no reliable D call. CDR3 protein: CAISVDSTYEQYF. The CDR3, as DNA: TGTGCCATCAGTGTCGATAGCACCTACGAGCAGTACTTC.